The clone carrying this T cell receptor beta chain was found a few times. What it binds is not known. Other DNA sequences in the same sample also yield this CDR3. The source of the sample is a study of shared clonotypes between healthy human individuals. Broader study findings: For sorted subsets, rarefaction showed incomplete sequencing despite large depth.

Using immunoSEQ multiplex PCR, the repertoire was profiled, and TCRdb retains in-frame clones only, with some absent. This sample carries under 1,100,000 clones, approximately 68% of them seen once, and the ten largest clones take around 1.4%. Germline assignment: CDR1 SGHAT and CDR2 FQNNGV. This CDR3 has 13 residues. V gave up 1 base and J gave up 4 bases, with 8 bases separating them. All of the donors resided in Nashville, Tennessee, and each was a Caucasian adult. The sequence derives from a young man in good health. Specimen: memory CD4+ T cells sorted from blood. Subset of the sample: CD45RA-negative fraction. This chain connects TRBV11-2 to TRBJ2-7; D is ambiguous. The chain's CDR3 is CASSLGSLYEQYF. The CDR3 DNA follows: TGTGCCAGCAGCTTAGGTTCCCTATACGAGCAGTACTTC.